The 19 T cell receptor beta chains below come from one sample, sequenced in a study of T-cell reconstitution after alpha-beta-depleted transplantation in children. TCRbeta library construction was performed incorporating unique molecular identifiers. Each CDR3 protein gets one entry after TCRdb re-called the PCR reads with MiXCR. This table has more than 550,000 distinct CDR3 sequences, about 11% appearing once. Sample: PBMCs from the stem cell graft donor, taken from the stem cell graft. The receptor set was obtained from a human donor who donated a stem cell graft to a child with acute myeloid leukemia.

This clonotype was seen more than once but under ten times. The chain links TRBV27 to TRBJ2-1; 8 nucleotides align to TRBD1. CDR3 length: 14 amino acids. The germline gives CDR1 MNHEY, CDR2 SMNVEV (reference sequence). Trimming removed 5 bases from V and 7 bases from J; junction bases left unmatched: 7. The CDR3 protein is CASSPTTGENEQFF. The CDR3 coding sequence is TGTGCCAGCAGTCCTACGACAGGGGAGAATGAGCAGTTCTTC.

J is TRBJ2-2 and V is TRBV20-1; 7 positions match TRBD2. CDR3 size: 19 residues. The germline CDR1 and CDR2 sequences are DFQATT and SNEGSKA (reference sequence). V was pared by 0 bases and J by 6 bases, with 19 bases of the junction left unmatched. CDR3: CSARDWGGASPNSPGELFF. Written as DNA, the CDR3 is TGCAGTGCTAGAGATTGGGGAGGGGCTAGCCCTAACTCCCCCGGGGAGCTGTTTTTT.

This clonotype was observed at least ten times. The chain uses TRBV30 and TRBJ2-5; no firm D call. Germline CDR1 and CDR2: GTSNPN and SVGIG (reference sequence). V dropped 0 bases and J dropped 2 bases, with 7 bases sitting between them. This CDR3 contains 13 residues. As DNA, the CDR3 is TGTGCCTGGAGTGTCGGCTTTCAAGAGACCCAGTACTTC. Protein: CAWSVGFQETQYF.

V and J are TRBV6-2 or TRBV6-3 and TRBJ1-1; TRBD1 matches at 8 bases. V lost 6 bases, J lost 0 bases, and 3 bases stayed unmatched. In germline, CDR1 is MNHEY, CDR2 SVGEGT. This CDR3 comprises 14 residues. As DNA, the CDR3 is TGTGCCAGCAGCAAGGACAGGGTGAACACTGAAGCTTTCTTT. As protein: CASSKDRVNTEAFF.

This clonotype was seen more than once but under ten times. The rearrangement links TRBV28 to TRBJ2-7; 8 bases are a match to TRBD1. Germline V gene data show CDR1 as MDHEN and CDR2 as SYDVKM. V shed 5 bases, J shed 5 bases, and the junction held 8 bases outside the gene matches. The CDR3 is made up of 14 amino acids. The chain's CDR3 is CASSQTGARHEQYF. The CDR3 DNA reads as TGTGCCAGCAGTCAGACAGGGGCGAGGCACGAGCAGTACTTC.

The DNA of the CDR3 is TGTGCCAGCAGCGGACCATTATACAATTCACCCCTCCACTTT. As protein: CASSGPLYNSPLHF. The V and J genes are TRBV9 and TRBJ1-6; D call uncertain. V lost 3 bases and J lost 7, with 11 bases in between. Germline V gene data show CDR1 as SGDLS and CDR2 as YYNGEE. The CDR3 length is 14 residues.

This sequence joins TRBV2 and TRBJ1-6; D possibly corresponds to TRBD1 (6 bases). This CDR3 has 19 residues. Looked up from germline, CDR1 is SNHLY and CDR2 is FYNNEI. Between the trimmed V and J ends, which lost 5 bases and 7 bases, there was a span of 27 bases. CDR3 amino acids: CASSRFGGVLRDINSPLHF. The CDR3 nucleotides read TGTGCCAGCAGTCGTTTCGGCGGAGTTCTCCGGGACATAAATTCACCCCTCCACTTT.

The genes are TRBV30 and TRBJ2-3; D gene unclear. Germline V lookup: CDR1 GTSNPN, CDR2 SVGIG (reference sequence). Trimming removed 2 bases from V and 1 base from J, with 7 bases in between. The CDR3 sequence is 13 residues long. The CDR3 sequence is CAWSPGGTDTQYF. The CDR3 DNA reads as TGTGCCTGGAGTCCCGGCGGCACAGATACGCAGTATTTT.

This clonotype was picked up many times. The V and J genes are TRBV7-3 and TRBJ2-4, with a weak D call TRBD2 (5 bases). Germline lookup yields CDR1 SGHTA and CDR2 FQGTGA. CDR3 length equals 15 residues. The germline V and J ends were trimmed by 4 bases and 6 bases, with 16 bases remaining between them. In nucleotides, the CDR3 is TGTGCCAGCAGCTCCCCCGGTGGGAGTGGAAACATTCAGTACTTC. This translates into CASSSPGGSGNIQYF. The variable domain in full, with the rest retrieved from reference TRBV7-3 and TRBJ2-4, is GAGVSQTPSNKVTEKGKYVELRCDPISGHTALYWYRQSLGQGPEFLIYFQGTGAADDSGLPNDRFFAVRPEGSVSTLKIQRTERGDSAVYLCASSSPGGSGNIQYFGAGTRLSVL.

V gene TRBV7-2 combines with J gene TRBJ1-1; TRBD1 is a possible D gene (5 bases). Germline CDR1 is SGHTA and CDR2 is FQGNSA. Trimming took 1 base from V and 3 from J, leaving 9 bases between them. The length of the CDR3 is 14 residues. The CDR3 region has the DNA TGTGCCAGCAGCTTAGTGACAGTTGACACTGAAGCTTTCTTT. This gives the protein CASSLVTVDTEAFF.

The CDR3 here is CAISEPDLDEQFF. Written as DNA, the CDR3 is TGTGCCATCAGTGAGCCAGACCTGGATGAGCAGTTCTTC. The genes are TRBV10-3 and TRBJ2-1, with no clear D. The CDR3 runs 13 residues. From germline, CDR1 is ENHRY and CDR2 SYGVKD. V was shortened by 2 bases and J by 8 bases, with 10 bases between the two germline ends.

There are many counts of this clonotype. The V gene is TRBV7-2, the J gene TRBJ2-1; TRBD1 is a possible D gene (5 bases). The germline CDR1 and CDR2 sequences are SGHTA and FQGNSA. Trimming took off 5 bases at V and 1 base at J, with 12 bases between the two ends. This CDR3 contains 15 residues. CDR3 residues: CASSLGHPSYNEQFF. The CDR3 DNA reads TGTGCCAGCAGCCTCGGACATCCGTCCTACAATGAGCAGTTCTTC.

In its sample, this clonotype was seen many times. This chain links TRBV2 with TRBJ2-1; D unresolved. The CDR3 covers 11 residues. Germline CDR1 SNHLY, CDR2 FYNNEI. Trimming left V 6 bases short and J 7 bases short, with 7 bases between. CDR3 in DNA: TGTGCCAGCAGGCCGTATAATGAGCAGTTCTTC. It codes for CASRPYNEQFF. Full variable domain (outside the CDR3, taken from reference TRBV2 and TRBJ2-1): EPEVTQTPSHQVTQMGQEVILRCVPISNHLYFYWYRQILGQKVEFLVSFYNNEISEKSEIFDDQFSVERPDGSNFTLKIRSTKLEDSAMYFCASRPYNEQFFGPGTRLTVL.

This clonotype was counted at least ten times. The chain couples TRBV20-1 to TRBJ2-7; 11 positions match TRBD1. This CDR3 comprises 16 residues. Per the germline V gene, CDR1 is DFQATT and CDR2 is SNEGSKA (reference sequence). The ends lost 2 bases at V and 2 bases at J; junction bases unmatched: 8. CDR3 sequence (DNA): TGCAGTGCTAGATCCCTGGGGACAGGGGGACCCTACGAGCAGTACTTC. This translates into CSARSLGTGGPYEQYF.

This clonotype turned up a few times. The chain couples TRBV27 to TRBJ2-7, with D tentatively TRBD2 (5 bases). Germline V gene sequence: CDR1 MNHEY, CDR2 SMNVEV (reference sequence). Trimming took 0 bases from V and 1 from J, leaving 19 bases between them. This CDR3 contains 18 residues. CDR3 nucleotide sequence: TGTGCCAGCAGTTTATCGATCAAGGTGAGGGCTAAGTCCTACGAGCAGTACTTC. It translates to CASSLSIKVRAKSYEQYF.

The chain joins TRBV7-2 to TRBJ1-5, with TRBD1 matching over 7 bases. The trim removed 6 bases at V and 3 bases at J, leaving 5 bases unmatched. The length of the CDR3 is 14 residues. Germline V gene sequence: CDR1 SGHTA, CDR2 FQGNSA. In DNA form, the CDR3 reads TGTGCCAGCAGGTCGGGACAGTACAATCAGCCCCAGCATTTT. Translated, it gives CASRSGQYNQPQHF.

This clonotype was detected only a few times. DNA of the CDR3: TGTGCCAGCAGGTCCGCGGCTACCCAGACCCAGTACTTC. Translated: CASRSAATQTQYF. V is TRBV27 and J is TRBJ2-5; D call uncertain. Germline CDR1 MNHEY, CDR2 SMNVEV (reference sequence). Trimming left V 6 bases short and J 6 bases short, with 14 bases between. This CDR3 has 13 residues.

This chain uses TRBV4-2 with TRBJ2-2; D gene unclear. V lost 0 bases, J lost 0 bases, and 11 bases lay in between. CDR3 length equals 17 residues. CDR1 and CDR2 (germline): LGHNA, YNFKEQ. CDR3 in amino acids: CASSQDTPGTNTGELFF. CDR3 in DNA: TGTGCCAGCAGCCAAGATACACCTGGAACGAACACCGGGGAGCTGTTTTTT.

Ten or more counts support this clonotype. The chain combines TRBV20-1 with TRBJ2-3, with 10 bases fitting TRBD2. Germline values: CDR1 DFQATT, CDR2 SNEGSKA (reference sequence). This CDR3 comprises 14 residues. The V and J ends lost 6 bases and 9 bases, in that order; junction bases with no gene match: 12. The CDR3 is CSAPGGLAGDTQYF. DNA of the CDR3: TGCAGTGCCCCGGGCGGTCTAGCGGGAGACACGCAGTATTTT.